A selection of T cell receptor beta chains follows, all from one sample in a study of long-term antiretroviral therapy in people with HIV. This table comes from immunoSEQ multiplex PCR, and its TCRdb copy is limited to in-frame clones, with some not included. The sample includes some 47,000 clones, about 96% of them seen just once. The specimen was unsorted PBMCs, collected 3.7 years after starting antiretroviral therapy. Receptors originate from a woman in her fifties or sixties with HIV. Each CDR3 is given with its conserved first and last residue.

>TRBV10-3
CAISPRTGRTYNEQFF
>TRBV7-9
CASSLSVGDTYEQYF
>TRBV29-1
CSVANPEWENTIYF
>TRBV6-5
CASSYRGTANYGYTF
>TRBV6-1
CASSEIGRGYTF
>TRBV27
CASSSSSGGNSYEQYF
>TRBV2
CASSETQAGELFF
>TRBV7-9
CASSLTSPDTQYF
>TRBV6-5
CATLRQGWDTGELFF
>TRBV5-4
CASSLGRGNTEAFF
>TRBV27
CASSSDGGRTGELFF